The present T cell receptor beta chain was sequenced within a study of T cell responses to AZD1222 COVID-19 vaccine. To note about this clone: Its antigen remains unknown.

The assay was immunoSEQ multiplex PCR, and TCRdb's table has in-frame clones only and misses some. The sample comprises around 140,000 clones, approximately 90% of which are singletons, and 1.5% to 2% rests with the top ten. The CDR3 spans 12 residues. Looked up from germline, CDR1 is SGHRS and CDR2 is YFSETQ. Trimming took off 1 base at V and 11 bases at J, with 11 bases between the two ends. General study findings and limits: Clonal diversity was possibly underestimated; the donors were predominantly white British and more often female. Along spike, vaccine-associated CD4 TCRs were found throughout, with dominance at 160-218 and 743-854. The study reported that nearly half of spike-specific TCRs target unmutated variant regions. Repertoires were collected only later (after the peak T cell response had occurred).

Here the sequenced sample was peripheral blood, taken on day 0 of AZD1222 vaccination. The chain employs TRBV5-1 and TRBJ2-3; D is undetermined. This clonotype was obtained from an adult in good health. CDR3 DNA sequence: TGCGCCAGCAGCTTGACAGACCGTAGGCAGTATTTT. Its translation: CASSLTDRRQYF.